This TCR beta chain emerged from a study of shared clonotypes between healthy human individuals. Clones were read by immunoSEQ multiplex PCR, and TCRdb kept only the in-frame ones, dropping some. The sample records roughly 640,000 clones, over 65% being singletons. Germline lookup yields CDR1 MNHEY and CDR2 SMNVEV (reference sequence). V shed 5 bases and J 1 base; nucleotides not matched to a gene: 6. The CDR3 has 15 amino acids. The clonotype was recovered from a woman aged 25 to 45 in good health. The V gene is TRBV27, the J gene TRBJ2-7, with 9 bases that match TRBD2. Sequencing was done on a sample of memory CD4+ T cells sorted from blood. The subset is: CD45RA-negative fraction. The CDR3 loop reads CASSPWTSASYEQYF. The CDR3 nucleotides are TGTGCCAGCAGTCCATGGACTAGCGCTTCCTACGAGCAGTACTTC.